Listed here are 21 T cell receptor beta chains from one sample, sequenced in a study of graft-versus-host responses after intestinal transplantation. Profiling relied on immunoSEQ multiplex PCR, and the TCRdb table lists in-frame clones only, not all of them. The table lists some 90,000 clones, 92% of them singletons. The antigens these receptors bind are not known. This specimen consisted of unstimulated CD8+ T cells sorted from spleen or lymph node cells, obtained before transplant. The source of these receptors is a human donor who was the organ donor for an intestinal transplant.

The chain links TRBV18 to TRBJ2-7; 10 positions match TRBD1. V lost 0 bases and J lost 6; bases outside the gene matches: 5. From germline, CDR1 is KGHSH and CDR2 LQKENI. The CDR3 has 15 residues. DNA of the CDR3: TGTGCCAGCTCACCACCGGACAGGGGGGGGACCGAGCAGTACTTC. It is translated as CASSPPDRGGTEQYF.

The V gene is TRBV9, the J gene TRBJ1-2; D is unclear. Germline V gene lookup returns CDR1 SGDLS and CDR2 YYNGEE. The CDR3 runs to 12 residues. V was pared by 7 bases and J by 4 bases, with 11 bases between. CDR3: CASSQSSYGYTF. CDR3 coding DNA: TGTGCCAGCTCACAGTCCTCCTATGGCTACACCTTC.

V usage is TRBV9 and J usage is TRBJ1-1; 7 bases align to TRBD1. CDR1 is SGDLS and CDR2 is YYNGEE in the germline V gene. With 0 bases clipped from V and 4 bases from J, the junction kept 12 bases outside the gene matches. The CDR3 consists of 17 residues. The CDR3 loop is CASSVGSEGAYGTEAFF. Here the CDR3 DNA reads TGTGCCAGCAGCGTAGGGAGTGAGGGGGCATACGGCACTGAAGCTTTCTTT. Using reference TRBV9 and TRBJ1-1 for the parts outside the CDR3, the full variable domain is DSGVTQTPKHLITATGQRVTLRCSPRSGDLSVYWYQQSLDQGLQFLIQYYNGEERAKGNILERFSAQQFPDLHSELNLSSLELGDSALYFCASSVGSEGAYGTEAFFGQGTRLTVV.

The rearrangement joins TRBV4-3 to TRBJ1-1; D gene unclear. This CDR3 spans 15 amino acids. Germline V gives CDR1 LGHNA, CDR2 YSLEER. The V gene lost 0 bases and the J gene lost 3 bases, with 11 bases spanning the gap. The CDR3 loop is CASSQEEGWDTEAFF. The DNA for the CDR3 is TGCGCCAGCAGCCAAGAGGAGGGTTGGGACACTGAAGCTTTCTTT.

The rearrangement joins TRBV10-3 to TRBJ1-1; D not resolved. Germline V lookup: CDR1 ENHRY, CDR2 SYGVKD. V was trimmed by 6 bases and J by 4 bases, leaving 18 bases between them. CDR3 length equals 15 residues. The CDR3 DNA reads as TGTGCCATCAGGCCCAGCATTTGGGAGAGCACTGAAGCTTTCTTT. Its protein is CAIRPSIWESTEAFF.

This clone was counted a few times. The V and J genes are TRBV10-2 and TRBJ1-3, with D perhaps TRBD1 (5 bases). Trimming removed 5 bases at V and 10 bases at J, with 18 bases between. CDR1 is WSHSY and CDR2 is SAAADI in the germline V gene. The CDR3 is 14 amino acids. The CDR3 sequence: CASSNRFRMETIYF. CDR3 DNA sequence: TGCGCCAGCAGTAACAGGTTCCGAATGGAGACCATATATTTT.

This chain uses TRBV10-3 with TRBJ2-5, with D perhaps matching TRBD1 (5 bases). The J call is in doubt because the DNA end fits TRBJ2-7 better. The CDR3 loop spans 14 amino acids. Germline V gives CDR1 ENHRY, CDR2 SYGVKD. The CDR3 reads CAISESNRGYEQYF. Here the CDR3 DNA reads TGTGCCATCAGTGAGTCTAATAGGGGTTACGAGCAGTACTTC.

The chain carries TRBV13 and TRBJ1-1; TRBD1 might be the D (5 bases). The CDR3 runs to 15 residues. CDR1 is PRHDT and CDR2 is FYEKMQ in the germline V gene (reference sequence). V lost 4 bases and J lost 0, with 12 bases in between. The DNA for the CDR3 is TGTGCCAGCAGCTCCCCGGGGGGGATGAACACTGAAGCTTTCTTT. It codes for CASSSPGGMNTEAFF.

The chain couples TRBV2 to TRBJ2-5; TRBD2 aligns across 7 bases. Matching the DNA end better, TRBJ2-7 makes the J call doubtful. Germline V lookup: CDR1 SNHLY, CDR2 FYNNEI. This CDR3 region has 15 residues. The CDR3 coding sequence is TGTGCCAGCAGTGAAAGGTCAGCGGGGATCTACGAGCAGTACTTC. This encodes CASSERSAGIYEQYF.

V is TRBV7-2 and J is TRBJ2-7, with 7 nucleotides matching TRBD1. The CDR3 loop spans 14 amino acids. With 5 bases clipped from V and 0 bases from J, the junction kept 4 bases outside the gene matches. CDR1 is SGHTA, CDR2 FQGNSA, per germline. The CDR3 region has the DNA TGTGCCAGCAGCGTCCACAGGGGCTCCTACGAGCAGTACTTC. Protein sequence: CASSVHRGSYEQYF.

The chain has TRBV2 and TRBJ2-5; the D is unclear. V lost 4 bases, J lost 1 base, and 16 bases lay in between. The CDR3 is made up of 16 amino acids. Germline CDR1 is SNHLY and CDR2 is FYNNEI. DNA for the CDR3: TGTGCCAGCAGTGGTGGCTTTGCCGTCCCCCAAGAGACCCAGTACTTC. It encodes CASSGGFAVPQETQYF.

The V gene is TRBV4-1, the J gene TRBJ1-6; possibly TRBD1 for D (5 bases). This CDR3 region has 15 residues. Germline CDR1 is MGHRA and CDR2 is YSYEKL. V lost 6 bases to trimming and J lost 7 bases, with 16 bases between them. Written as DNA, the CDR3 is TGCGCCAGCAGTGGCGCCGGGAGGGGAAATTCACCCCTCCACTTT. Protein: CASSGAGRGNSPLHF.

Only a few counts were recorded for this clone. The rearrangement joins TRBV5-4 to TRBJ1-1, with 7 bases matching TRBD1. Germline loops: CDR1 SGHNT, CDR2 YYREEE (reference sequence). This CDR3 region has 12 residues. The trim removed 0 bases at V and 9 bases at J, leaving 2 bases unmatched. The CDR3 DNA is TGTGCCAGCAGCTTGGCGACAGGGAAAGCTTTCTTT. The encoded protein is CASSLATGKAFF.

The chain links TRBV7-3 to TRBJ1-6; 8 nucleotides agree with TRBD1. V lost 5 bases and J lost 7; bases outside the gene matches: 7. The CDR3 loop spans 15 amino acids. Germline CDR1 SGHTA, CDR2 FQGTGA. The CDR3 DNA is TGTGCCAGCAGCCTCGGACAGGGATGGAATTCACCCCTCCACTTT. It translates to CASSLGQGWNSPLHF.

The V call is TRBV25-1, the J call TRBJ1-1; no definite D call. V was pared by 2 bases and J by 11 bases, with 12 bases between. The germline V gene encodes CDR1 MGHDK and CDR2 SYGVNS. The CDR3 length is 12 residues. CDR3 sequence (DNA): TGTGCCAGCAGTGAAATGGAGGCGGAGGCTTTCTTT. This codes for CASSEMEAEAFF.

The chain links TRBV9 to TRBJ2-3; D call uncertain. Trimming left V 4 bases short and J 5 bases short, with 5 bases between. CDR1 and CDR2 (germline): SGDLS, YYNGEE. This CDR3 region has 11 residues. The CDR3 spells CASSIRDTQYF. In nucleotides, the CDR3 is TGTGCCAGCAGCATCCGAGATACGCAGTATTTT.

The rearrangement uses TRBV2 and TRBJ2-1; TRBD1 matches at 12 bases. The germline gives CDR1 SNHLY, CDR2 FYNNEI. This CDR3 spans 15 amino acids. V gave up 3 bases and J gave up 10 bases; unmatched junction bases: 7. CDR3 sequence (DNA): TGTGCCAGCAGTGATGGGACAGGGGGCAAGAACGAGCAGTTCTTC. Translated, it gives CASSDGTGGKNEQFF.

A word on this clone: Other DNA sequences in the sample encode the same CDR3. The V gene is TRBV27, the J gene TRBJ2-7; 11 nucleotides match TRBD1. Germline CDR1 reads MNHEY; CDR2 reads SMNVEV (reference sequence). This CDR3 has 14 amino acids. V gave up 3 bases and J gave up 2 bases; unmatched junction bases: 0. Here the CDR3 reads CASSLGQGAYEQYF. DNA for the CDR3: TGTGCCAGCAGTTTGGGACAGGGGGCCTACGAGCAGTACTTC.

The chain carries TRBV29-1 and TRBJ1-2; a possible D gene is TRBD1 (5 bases). The V end was cut by 2 bases, the J end by 2 bases, with 12 bases between. This CDR3 has 14 residues. Germline V lookup: CDR1 SQVTM, CDR2 ANQGSEA. Here the CDR3 reads CSVESAGRNYGYTF. For the CDR3, the DNA is TGCAGCGTTGAATCGGCAGGGCGAAACTATGGCTACACCTTC.

This chain uses TRBV10-3 with TRBJ2-3; 10 bases match TRBD2. CDR1 is ENHRY and CDR2 is SYGVKD in the germline V gene. The V segment lost 0 bases and the J segment 4 bases; nucleotides outside the gene matches: 7. CDR3 length: 17 residues. The CDR3 region has the DNA TGTGCCATCAGTGAGTCACTAGCGGGGACGATTGCAGATACGCAGTATTTT. This codes for CAISESLAGTIADTQYF.

This chain connects TRBV9 to TRBJ1-4, with D tentatively TRBD1 (5 bases). Germline V CDR1 and CDR2: SGDLS, YYNGEE. The V gene lost 0 bases and the J gene lost 5 bases, with 11 bases spanning the gap. This CDR3 has 15 amino acids. The CDR3 coding sequence is TGTGCCAGCAGCGTAGGGGGCGGTCCCAATGAAAAACTGTTTTTT. The encoded protein is CASSVGGGPNEKLFF.